This T cell receptor beta chain was captured by sequencing in a study of shared clonotypes between healthy human individuals. In the authors' methods: With immunoSEQ giving junction-only sequences and no quality scores, filtering differed. Assay used: immunoSEQ multiplex PCR; TCRdb lists only in-frame clones, some missing. Clone size and V and J calls were adopted from that table, with D and trimming inferred from the DNA. The sample records roughly 2,000,000 clones, 80% to 95% being singletons. CD8 cells regarded as naive lacked CD45RO, were positively chosen for CCR7, and omitted terminally differentiated effector memory CD45RA+ cells. Healthy HIV-negative adults with no recent acute infections or vaccinations were recruited as donors. In the case of this clone: Its antigen is as yet unknown.

CDR3 length equals 13 residues. Germline V CDR1 and CDR2: ENHRY, SYGVKD. Trimming left V 6 bases short and J 2 bases short, with 9 bases between. Study-wide results and limits: Between a handful of donors, naive CD4 clonotypes were shared at a level of about 5%. The diversity represented, both genetic and in exposure history, was limited by few donors.

The chain combines TRBV10-3 with TRBJ2-3; D is ambiguous. This receptor was obtained from a man younger than 30 in good health. Some clones in this sample may be carry-over from other donors' samples. Sequenced: naive CD8+ T cells from PBMCs. DNA for the CDR3: TGTGCCATCAGCCCTGCCCCCACAGATACGCAGTATTTT. This translates into CAISPAPTDTQYF.